The 15 T cell receptor beta chains listed next were all sequenced from one sample in a study of Graves' ophthalmopathy and Graves' hyperthyroidism. Amplified TCR beta CDR3 regions were obtained using RNA transcripts as template. In the first round, RT-PCR was carried out with HTBI primers, and a multiplex PCR formed the second round. TCRdb called the multiplex PCR reads again in MiXCR, with one record for every CDR3 protein. The sample shows 300,000 or so distinct CDR3 sequences, 15% to 20% of them seen only once. The sequencing sample was made of peripheral blood. The receptors stem from an adult man with Graves' ophthalmopathy.

This clonotype was picked up many times. The chain couples TRBV13 to TRBJ2-5; D is uncertain. V shed 1 base and J shed 4 bases, with 16 bases lying between them. The CDR3 runs to 16 residues. CDR1 and CDR2 (germline): PRHDT, FYEKMQ (reference sequence). The CDR3 DNA reads as TGTGCCAGCAGCTTAGCAATCCCCGAGCGTGGAGAGACCCAGTACTTC. Translated: CASSLAIPERGETQYF.

This clonotype was detected many times. This rearrangement joins TRBV4-1 to TRBJ2-2; tentative D call: TRBD1 (6 bases). The CDR3 spans 18 residues. V gave up 0 bases and J gave up 5 bases, with 19 bases separating them. Germline V gene data show CDR1 as MGHRA and CDR2 as YSYEKL. The CDR3 protein is CASSQEAIRGTVTGELFF. CDR3 sequence (DNA): TGCGCCAGCAGCCAAGAAGCTATAAGGGGGACGGTTACCGGGGAGCTGTTTTTT.

This clonotype was seen ten or more times. The chain links TRBV6-2 or TRBV6-3 to TRBJ2-2; either TRBD1 or TRBD2 may supply D (5 bases each). The germline V gene encodes CDR1 MNHEY and CDR2 SVGEGT. V lost 4 bases and J 5 bases, leaving 17 bases between the germline ends. The CDR3 runs to 16 residues. The chain's CDR3 is CASSLTARESTGELFF. In DNA, the CDR3 is TGTGCCAGCAGTTTAACGGCCAGGGAGTCAACCGGGGAGCTGTTTTTT.

This clonotype has at least ten counts. The chain is built from TRBV27 and TRBJ2-2, with a tentative D call TRBD1 (6 bases). The germline CDR1 and CDR2 sequences are MNHEY and SMNVEV (reference sequence). The CDR3 consists of 16 residues. V was pared by 5 bases and J by 1 base, with 14 bases between. The DNA of the CDR3 is TGTGCCAGCAGTAGCATGACAGGTCGGAACACCGGGGAGCTGTTTTTT. It translates to CASSSMTGRNTGELFF.

This clonotype was found many times. The chain has TRBV6-2 or TRBV6-3 and TRBJ2-7; D gene uncertain. Germline V gene sequence: CDR1 MNHEY, CDR2 SVGEGT. The CDR3 runs to 12 residues. Trimming cost V 6 bases and J 7 bases, with 13 bases left between them. This chain's CDR3 is CASRTVYPEQYF. The CDR3 DNA is TGTGCCAGCAGAACTGTCTACCCGGAGCAGTACTTC.

Turning to this clonotype: One end of the junction varies from germline; a read error may be responsible. The chain combines TRBV27 with TRBJ1-6; D gene unclear. Germline CDR1 reads MNHEY; CDR2 reads SMNVEV (reference sequence). The CDR3 has 15 amino acids. CDR3 in DNA: TGTGCCAGCACTTTAGATGGACGGAGAAATTTACCCCTCCACTTT. Translation: CASTLDGRRNLPLHF.

This sequence joins TRBV12-3 or TRBV12-4 and TRBJ2-7; 9 bases are shared with TRBD2. This CDR3 contains 14 residues. The J segment lost 6 bases and the V segment lost 7 bases, leaving 10 bases of the junction unmatched. CDR3 nucleotides: TGTGCCAGCAAACCACCCGGACTAGCGTCCGAGCAGTACTTC. Translating it yields CASKPPGLASEQYF.

This clonotype showed up many times. The J gene is TRBJ2-5, the V gene TRBV5-1; 7 bases line up with TRBD1. Germline values: CDR1 SGHRS, CDR2 YFSETQ. The trim removed 4 bases at V and 4 bases at J, leaving 10 bases unmatched. This CDR3 has 15 residues. This CDR3 is CASSPLRQGRETQYF. CDR3 nucleotide sequence: TGCGCCAGCAGCCCACTTCGACAGGGACGAGAGACCCAGTACTTC.

On this clonotype: Since a much larger clone is just one base distant, this may be a read error. CDR3 amino acids: CASSQTQGGNNQPQHF. Here the CDR3 DNA reads TGTGCCAGTAGTCAAACACAGGGAGGTAACAATCAGCCCCAGCATTTT. The chain links TRBV19 to TRBJ1-5, with D possibly TRBD1 on 6 matching bases. This CDR3 comprises 16 residues. The ends were cut back, 5 bases at V and 3 bases at J, with 17 bases in the middle. In germline, CDR1 is LNHDA, CDR2 SQIVND (reference sequence).

V gene TRBV6-1 combines with J gene TRBJ2-5; TRBD1 matches 9 bases. The CDR3 is 15 residues long. Per the germline V gene, CDR1 is MNHNS and CDR2 is SASEGT. V dropped 8 bases and J dropped 5; count of bases not matched to a gene: 12. The CDR3 DNA sequence: TGTGCCAGCGGAGGGGACAGGGCTCTCTCGGAGACCCAGTACTTC. Protein: CASGGDRALSETQYF.

This clonotype was detected ten times or more. J is TRBJ2-5 and V is TRBV13, with D maybe TRBD2 (6 bases). V dropped 2 bases and J dropped 5 bases, with 15 bases sitting between them. CDR3 size: 15 residues. CDR1 is PRHDT and CDR2 is FYEKMQ in the germline V gene (reference sequence). This chain's CDR3 is CASSLSPGAGETQYF. CDR3 in DNA: TGTGCCAGCAGCTTATCGCCGGGAGCTGGGGAGACCCAGTACTTC.

This clonotype was seen repeatedly, ten times or more. The chain couples TRBV7-3 to TRBJ2-2; 8 bases map to TRBD1. The CDR3 extends over 14 amino acids. V trimming: 5 bases; J trimming: 9 bases; junction bases outside the gene matches: 8. From germline, CDR1 is SGHTA and CDR2 FQGTGA. As DNA, the CDR3 is TGTGCCAGCAGCAAGGACAGGGCCCCGCGGGAGCTGTTTTTT. Its translation: CASSKDRAPRELFF.

This clonotype was seen repeatedly, ten times or more. This rearrangement joins TRBV28 to TRBJ1-1, with a tentative D call TRBD1 (6 bases). The germline V gene encodes CDR1 MDHEN and CDR2 SYDVKM. V was cut by 6 bases and J by 4 bases, with 15 bases left in between. The CDR3 spans 14 residues. CDR3 in DNA: TGTGCCAGCAGCCAAGGCGGGGGCGCCACTGAAGCTTTCTTT. It encodes CASSQGGGATEAFF.

There are many counts of this clonotype. The chain employs TRBV11-2 and TRBJ2-5; D remains ambiguous. Germline V gene data show CDR1 as SGHAT and CDR2 as FQNNGV. The CDR3 runs 15 residues. V was trimmed by 5 bases and J by 0 bases, leaving 13 bases between them. CDR3 in amino acids: CASSLPDPYQETQYF. The CDR3 nucleotides are TGTGCCAGCAGCCTTCCAGACCCGTACCAAGAGACCCAGTACTTC.

This clonotype was found many times. The chain couples TRBV20-1 to TRBJ1-1, with 8 bases identical to TRBD1. The CDR3 is made up of 15 amino acids. CDR1 and CDR2 (germline): DFQATT, SNEGSKA (reference sequence). With V trimmed by 0 bases and J by 11 bases, 14 bases remained unmatched. In nucleotides, the CDR3 is TGCAGTGCTAGAGATCACGGGCAGGGGGCTATGCGGGCTTTCTTT. Its protein is CSARDHGQGAMRAFF.